A selection of T cell receptor beta chains follows, all from one sample in a study of T cell changes during pregnancy in multiple sclerosis. The assay was immunoSEQ multiplex PCR, and TCRdb's table has in-frame clones only and misses some. The table includes tens of thousands of clones, 80% to 90% detected once. This material consisted of CD8+ T cells from peripheral blood mononuclear cells, taken in the second trimester of pregnancy. Receptors originate from a female donor with multiple sclerosis, enrolled in a pregnancy study. Each CDR3 is given with its conserved first and last residue. The D gene is left open where the match is weak. Clone size is shown for a subset of rows, as once, few, many or a class of expanded clone.

clone size: NA
J gene: TRBJ2-3
V gene: TRBV30
D gene: TRBD1
CDR3 DNA: TGTGCCTGGAATCCGGGACAGGGGAAAGATACGCAGTATTTT
CDR3 protein: CAWNPGQGKDTQYF

clone size: NA
J gene: TRBJ1-1
V gene: TRBV27
D gene: NA
CDR3 DNA: TGTGCCAGCAGTATCAAACAGGATTTGAACACTGAAGCTTTCTTT
CDR3 protein: CASSIKQDLNTEAFF

clone size: NA
J gene: TRBJ2-3
V gene: TRBV6-4
D gene: TRBD1
CDR3 DNA: TGTGCCAGCAGCTCCGGGACAGGGGTCGATACGCAGTATTTT
CDR3 protein: CASSSGTGVDTQYF

clone size: NA
J gene: TRBJ1-4
V gene: TRBV7-3
D gene: TRBD1
CDR3 DNA: TGTGCCAGCAGCTTAGGCTACCGGGACAGGGCACCCAGGGTGCATGAAAAACTGTTTTTT
CDR3 protein: CASSLGYRDRAPRVHEKLFF

clone size: NA
J gene: TRBJ1-1
V gene: TRBV6-1
D gene: NA
CDR3 DNA: TGTGCCAGCACTGTTTCTAGGGGGGGAGGTACTGAAGCTTTCTTT
CDR3 protein: CASTVSRGGGTEAFF

clone size: NA
J gene: TRBJ2-7
V gene: TRBV29-1
D gene: TRBD1
CDR3 DNA: TGCAGCGTTGAAGATATCCGTGGACAGGGTGGGGATCCGTACGAGCAGTACTTC
CDR3 protein: CSVEDIRGQGGDPYEQYF

clone size: NA
J gene: TRBJ2-3
V gene: TRBV10-3
D gene: TRBD2
CDR3 DNA: TGTGCCATCAGTGAGCCGGGGGGAGATACGCAGTATTTT
CDR3 protein: CAISEPGGDTQYF

clone size: few
J gene: TRBJ1-2
V gene: TRBV2
D gene: NA
CDR3 DNA: TGTGCCTCAGACGACACCTATGGCTACACCTTC
CDR3 protein: CASDDTYGYTF

clone size: NA
J gene: TRBJ2-7
V gene: TRBV11-2
D gene: TRBD2
CDR3 DNA: TGTGCCGAGACTAGCGGGAACTACGAGCAGTACTTC
CDR3 protein: CAETSGNYEQYF

clone size: NA
J gene: TRBJ2-7
V gene: TRBV19
D gene: TRBD1
CDR3 DNA: TGTGCCAGTAGTACGGTAGGGGGCTCAGACGAGCAGTACTTC
CDR3 protein: CASSTVGGSDEQYF

clone size: NA
J gene: TRBJ1-1
V gene: TRBV5-1
D gene: NA
CDR3 DNA: TGCGCCAGCAGCTTGAATCAGGGGATGAACACTGAAGCTTTCTTT
CDR3 protein: CASSLNQGMNTEAFF

clone size: NA
J gene: TRBJ2-7
V gene: TRBV9
D gene: NA
CDR3 DNA: TGTGCCAGCAGCGTAGGTGACAGTTCCTACGAGCAGTACTTC
CDR3 protein: CASSVGDSSYEQYF

clone size: NA
J gene: TRBJ2-7
V gene: TRBV7-9
D gene: NA
CDR3 DNA: TGTGCCAGCGCCTCCGAGGGTTACGAGCAGTACTTC
CDR3 protein: CASASEGYEQYF

clone size: once
J gene: TRBJ1-1
V gene: TRBV4-1
D gene: NA
CDR3 DNA: TGCGCCAGCAGAAGACAGTTTAACACTGAAGCTTTCTTT
CDR3 protein: CASRRQFNTEAFF

clone size: NA
J gene: TRBJ1-6
V gene: TRBV7-6
D gene: NA
CDR3 DNA: TGTGCCAGCAGCTTCCCCCCCGATAGCTCCAGCAATTCACCCCTCCACTTT
CDR3 protein: CASSFPPDSSSNSPLHF

clone size: few
J gene: TRBJ2-7
V gene: TRBV2
D gene: NA
CDR3 DNA: TGTGCCAGCAGTTACGAGGACGAGCAGTACTTC
CDR3 protein: CASSYEDEQYF